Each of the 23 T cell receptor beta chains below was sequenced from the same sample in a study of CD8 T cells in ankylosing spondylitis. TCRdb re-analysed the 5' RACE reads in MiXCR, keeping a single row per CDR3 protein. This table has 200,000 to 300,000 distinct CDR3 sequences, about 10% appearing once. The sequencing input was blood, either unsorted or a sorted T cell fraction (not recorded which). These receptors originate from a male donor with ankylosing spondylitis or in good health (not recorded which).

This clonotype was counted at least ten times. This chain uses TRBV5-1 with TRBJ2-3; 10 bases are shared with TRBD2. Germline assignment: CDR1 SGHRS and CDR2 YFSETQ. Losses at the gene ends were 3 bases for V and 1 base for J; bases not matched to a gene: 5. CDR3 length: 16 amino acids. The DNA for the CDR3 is TGCGCCAGCAGCTCCCTGCTAGCGGGGGGCACAGATACGCAGTATTTT. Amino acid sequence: CASSSLLAGGTDTQYF.

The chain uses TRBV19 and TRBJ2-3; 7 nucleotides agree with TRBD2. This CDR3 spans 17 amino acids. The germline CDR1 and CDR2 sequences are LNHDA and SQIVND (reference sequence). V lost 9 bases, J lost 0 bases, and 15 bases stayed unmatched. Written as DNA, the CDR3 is TGTGCCAGCCGACTAAGCGGGAAGAAATTAAGCACAGATACGCAGTATTTT. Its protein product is CASRLSGKKLSTDTQYF.

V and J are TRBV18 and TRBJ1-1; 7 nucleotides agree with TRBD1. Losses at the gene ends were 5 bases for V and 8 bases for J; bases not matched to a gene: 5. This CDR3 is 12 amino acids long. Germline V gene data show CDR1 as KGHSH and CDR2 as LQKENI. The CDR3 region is CASSTGDPEAFF. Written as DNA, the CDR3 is TGTGCCAGCTCAACAGGGGACCCAGAAGCTTTCTTT. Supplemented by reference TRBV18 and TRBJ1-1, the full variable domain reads NAGVMQNPRHLVRRRGQEARLRCSPMKGHSHVYWYRQLPEEGLKFMVYLQKENIIDESGMPKERFSAEFPKEGPSILRIQQVVRGDSAAYFCASSTGDPEAFFGQGTRLTVV.

CDR3 bases: TGTGCCAGCAGCTTGGGACTAGCGGGAGTTAGGGATGAGCAGTTCTTC. Its translation: CASSLGLAGVRDEQFF. V gene TRBV7-9 combines with J gene TRBJ2-1; the match to TRBD2 covers 14 bases. Germline CDR1 and CDR2: SEHNR and FQNEAQ (reference sequence). The V gene end was trimmed by 3 bases and the J gene end by 8 bases; junction bases not matched to a gene: 6. The CDR3 covers 16 residues. Drawing the rest from reference TRBV7-9 and TRBJ2-1, the complete variable domain is DTGVSQNPRHKITKRGQNVTFRCDPISEHNRLYWYRQTLGQGPEFLTYFQNEAQLEKSRLLSDRFSAERPKGSFSTLEIQRTEQGDSAMYLCASSLGLAGVRDEQFFGPGTRLTVL.

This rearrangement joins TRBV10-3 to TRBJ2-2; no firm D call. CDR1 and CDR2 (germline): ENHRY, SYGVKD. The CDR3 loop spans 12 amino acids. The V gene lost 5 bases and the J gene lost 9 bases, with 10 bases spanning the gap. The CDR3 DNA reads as TGTGCCATCAGTCAATCCATGAGGGAGCTGTTTTTT. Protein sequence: CAISQSMRELFF.

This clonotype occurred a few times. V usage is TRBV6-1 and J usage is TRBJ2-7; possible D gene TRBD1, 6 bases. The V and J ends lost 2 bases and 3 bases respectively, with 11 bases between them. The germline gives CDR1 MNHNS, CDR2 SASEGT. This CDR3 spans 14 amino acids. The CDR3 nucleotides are TGTGCCAGCAGTGAATCTAAGGGACACTACGAGCAGTACTTC. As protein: CASSESKGHYEQYF.

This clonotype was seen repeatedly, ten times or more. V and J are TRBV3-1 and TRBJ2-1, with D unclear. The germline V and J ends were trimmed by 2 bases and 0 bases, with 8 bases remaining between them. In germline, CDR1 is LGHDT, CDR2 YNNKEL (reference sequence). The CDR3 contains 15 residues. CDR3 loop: CASSQIRSSYNEQFF. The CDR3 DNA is TGTGCCAGCAGCCAAATCCGTAGCTCCTACAATGAGCAGTTCTTC.

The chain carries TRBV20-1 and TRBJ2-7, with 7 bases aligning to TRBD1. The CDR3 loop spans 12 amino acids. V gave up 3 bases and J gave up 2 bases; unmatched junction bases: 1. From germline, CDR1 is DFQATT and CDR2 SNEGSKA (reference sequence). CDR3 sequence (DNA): TGCAGTGCTAGGGACAGGACCTACGAGCAGTACTTC. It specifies CSARDRTYEQYF.

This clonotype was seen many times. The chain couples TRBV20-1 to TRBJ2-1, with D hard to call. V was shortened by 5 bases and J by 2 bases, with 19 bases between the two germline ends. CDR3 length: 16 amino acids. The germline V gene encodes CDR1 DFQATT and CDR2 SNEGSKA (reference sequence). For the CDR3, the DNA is TGCAGTGCTTTCACTCGGACCGCCGAGGCCTACAATGAGCAGTTCTTC. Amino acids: CSAFTRTAEAYNEQFF.

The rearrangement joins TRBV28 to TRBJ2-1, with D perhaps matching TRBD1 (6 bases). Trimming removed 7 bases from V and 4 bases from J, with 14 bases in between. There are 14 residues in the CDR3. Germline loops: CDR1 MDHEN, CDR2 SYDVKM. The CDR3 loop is CASTLRTVYNEQFF. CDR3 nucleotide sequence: TGTGCCAGCACCCTCAGGACAGTTTACAATGAGCAGTTCTTC.

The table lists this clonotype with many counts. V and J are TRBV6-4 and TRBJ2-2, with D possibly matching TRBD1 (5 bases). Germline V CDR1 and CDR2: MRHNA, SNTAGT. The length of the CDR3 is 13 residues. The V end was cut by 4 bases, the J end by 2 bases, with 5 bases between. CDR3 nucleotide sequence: TGTGCCAGCAGTGGGACAAACACCGGGGAGCTGTTTTTT. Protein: CASSGTNTGELFF.

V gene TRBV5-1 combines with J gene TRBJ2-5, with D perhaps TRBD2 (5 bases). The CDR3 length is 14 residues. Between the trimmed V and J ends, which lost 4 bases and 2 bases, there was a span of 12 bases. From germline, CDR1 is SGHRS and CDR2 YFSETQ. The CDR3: CASSDLTGQETQYF. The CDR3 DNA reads TGCGCCAGCAGCGACCTGACGGGGCAAGAGACCCAGTACTTC. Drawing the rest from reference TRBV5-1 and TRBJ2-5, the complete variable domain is KAGVTQTPRYLIKTRGQQVTLSCSPISGHRSVSWYQQTPGQGLQFLFEYFSETQRNKGNFPGRFSGRQFSNSRSEMNVSTLELGDSALYLCASSDLTGQETQYFGPGTRLLVL.

The CDR3 DNA follows: TGTGCCAGCAGTTCCGGGAACAGGGGTTCACCCCTCCACTTT. Its translation: CASSSGNRGSPLHF. The chain employs TRBV27 and TRBJ1-6, with TRBD1 matching 7 bases. With 4 bases clipped from V and 9 bases from J, the junction kept 6 bases outside the gene matches. This CDR3 contains 14 residues. The germline gives CDR1 MNHEY, CDR2 SMNVEV (reference sequence).

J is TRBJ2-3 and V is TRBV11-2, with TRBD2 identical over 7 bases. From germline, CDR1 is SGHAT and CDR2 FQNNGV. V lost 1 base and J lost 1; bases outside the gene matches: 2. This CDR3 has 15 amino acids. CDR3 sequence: CASSLVGGGTDTQYF. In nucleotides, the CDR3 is TGTGCCAGCAGCTTAGTTGGGGGGGGCACAGATACGCAGTATTTT. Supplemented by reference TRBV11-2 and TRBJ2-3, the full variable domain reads EAGVAQSPRYKIIEKRQSVAFWCNPISGHATLYWYQQILGQGPKLLIQFQNNGVVDDSQLPKDRFSAERLKGVDSTLKIQPAKLEDSAVYLCASSLVGGGTDTQYFGPGTRLTVL.

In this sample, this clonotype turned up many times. The CDR3 DNA is TGTGCCAGCAGTTTAGGGGGGTTGGGCAATGAGCAGTTCTTC. Its translation: CASSLGGLGNEQFF. The chain carries TRBV12-3 or TRBV12-4 and TRBJ2-1; D tentatively fits TRBD1 or TRBD2 (5 bases each). The CDR3 length is 14 residues. V was cut by 1 base and J by 6 bases, with 10 bases left in between.

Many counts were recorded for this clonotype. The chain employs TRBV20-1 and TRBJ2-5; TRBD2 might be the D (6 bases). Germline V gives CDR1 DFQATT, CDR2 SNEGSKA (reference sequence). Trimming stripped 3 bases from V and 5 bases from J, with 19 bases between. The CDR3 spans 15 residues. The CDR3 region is CSASRREAVRETQYF. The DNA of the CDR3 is TGCAGTGCTAGTAGAAGGGAGGCCGTCCGGGAGACCCAGTACTTC.

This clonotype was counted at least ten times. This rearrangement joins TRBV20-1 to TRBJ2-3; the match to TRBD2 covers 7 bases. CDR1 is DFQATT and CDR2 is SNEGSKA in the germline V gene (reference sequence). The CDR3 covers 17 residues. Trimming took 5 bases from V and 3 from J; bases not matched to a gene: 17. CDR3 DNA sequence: TGCAGTGCTCCCCTACTCTTCGGGGAGGGCCCGACAGATACGCAGTATTTT. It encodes CSAPLLFGEGPTDTQYF.

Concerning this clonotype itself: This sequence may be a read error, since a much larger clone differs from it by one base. CDR3 sequence: CATSRDWVLNTEAFF. The CDR3 region has the DNA TGTGCCACCAGCAGAGATTGGGTCTTGAACACTGAAGCTTTCTTT. The rearrangement links TRBV15 to TRBJ1-1; no firm D call. CDR3 length: 15 residues. Deletions cut 0 bases from V and 0 bases from J, with 8 bases between. Germline CDR1 reads LNHNV; CDR2 reads YYDKDF (reference sequence).

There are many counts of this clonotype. In nucleotides, the CDR3 is TGTGCCAGCAGCTTCGCAGGGACCAGCCGTCATTACACCTTC. It is translated as CASSFAGTSRHYTF. The V gene is TRBV5-8, the J gene TRBJ1-2; the D gene is possibly TRBD1 (5 bases). Germline V CDR1 and CDR2: SGHTS, YDEGEE. The V and J ends lost 2 bases and 11 bases respectively, with 19 bases between them. The CDR3 is 14 residues long.

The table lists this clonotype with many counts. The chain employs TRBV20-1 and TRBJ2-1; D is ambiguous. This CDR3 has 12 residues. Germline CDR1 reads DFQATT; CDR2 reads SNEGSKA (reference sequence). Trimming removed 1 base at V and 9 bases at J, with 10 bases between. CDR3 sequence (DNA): TGCAGTGCTAGAGGCGGAGTAACTGAGCAGTTCTTC. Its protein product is CSARGGVTEQFF.

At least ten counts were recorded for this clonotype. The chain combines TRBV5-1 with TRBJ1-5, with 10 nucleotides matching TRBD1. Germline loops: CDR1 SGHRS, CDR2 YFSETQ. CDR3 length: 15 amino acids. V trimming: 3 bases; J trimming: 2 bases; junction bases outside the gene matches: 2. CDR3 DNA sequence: TGCGCCAGCAGCTCCGGGACAGGGGGCAATCAGCCCCAGCATTTT. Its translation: CASSSGTGGNQPQHF.

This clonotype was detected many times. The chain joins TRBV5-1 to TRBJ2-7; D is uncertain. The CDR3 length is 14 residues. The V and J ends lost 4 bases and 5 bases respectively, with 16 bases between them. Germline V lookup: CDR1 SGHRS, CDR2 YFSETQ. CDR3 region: CASSPDRTPHEQYF. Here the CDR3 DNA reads TGCGCCAGCAGCCCTGACCGGACCCCACACGAGCAGTACTTC. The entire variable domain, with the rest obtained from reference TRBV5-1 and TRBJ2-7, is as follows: KAGVTQTPRYLIKTRGQQVTLSCSPISGHRSVSWYQQTPGQGLQFLFEYFSETQRNKGNFPGRFSGRQFSNSRSEMNVSTLELGDSALYLCASSPDRTPHEQYFGPGTRLTVT.

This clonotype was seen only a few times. This CDR3 is CASSILRGSGELFF. The CDR3 region has the DNA TGTGCCAGTAGTATATTGCGGGGTTCCGGGGAGCTGTTTTTT. This chain uses TRBV19 with TRBJ2-2; possibly TRBD2 for D (6 bases). Germline assignment: CDR1 LNHDA and CDR2 SQIVND (reference sequence). The CDR3 loop spans 14 amino acids. V lost 2 bases and J 6 bases, leaving 10 bases between the germline ends.